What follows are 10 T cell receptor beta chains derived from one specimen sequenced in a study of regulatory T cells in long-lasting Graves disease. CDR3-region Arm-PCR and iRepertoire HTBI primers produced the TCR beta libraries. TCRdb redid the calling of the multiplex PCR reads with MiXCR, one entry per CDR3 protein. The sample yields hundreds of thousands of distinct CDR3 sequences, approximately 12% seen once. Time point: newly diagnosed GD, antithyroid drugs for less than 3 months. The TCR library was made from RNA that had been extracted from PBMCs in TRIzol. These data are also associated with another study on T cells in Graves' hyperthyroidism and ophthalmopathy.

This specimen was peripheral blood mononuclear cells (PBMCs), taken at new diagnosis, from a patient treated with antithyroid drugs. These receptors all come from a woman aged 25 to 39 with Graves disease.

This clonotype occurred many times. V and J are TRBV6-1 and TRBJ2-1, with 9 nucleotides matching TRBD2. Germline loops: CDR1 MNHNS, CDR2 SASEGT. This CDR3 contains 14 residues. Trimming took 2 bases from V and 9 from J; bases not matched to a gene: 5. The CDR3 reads CASSELSGSSEQFF. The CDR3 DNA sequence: TGTGCCAGCAGTGAACTTAGCGGGAGTAGTGAGCAGTTCTTC.

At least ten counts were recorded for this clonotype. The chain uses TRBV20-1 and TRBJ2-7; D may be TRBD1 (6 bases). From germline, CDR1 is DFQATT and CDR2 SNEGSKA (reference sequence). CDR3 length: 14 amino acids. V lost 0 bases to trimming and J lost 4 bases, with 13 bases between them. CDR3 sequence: CSARDPRTAYEQYF. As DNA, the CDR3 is TGCAGTGCTAGAGATCCCCGGACAGCTTACGAGCAGTACTTC.

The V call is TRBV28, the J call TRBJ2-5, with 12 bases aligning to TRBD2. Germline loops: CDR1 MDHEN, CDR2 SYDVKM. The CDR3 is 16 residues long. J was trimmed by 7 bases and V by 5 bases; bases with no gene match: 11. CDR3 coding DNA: TGTGCCAGCAGTACCCCTAGCGGGAGGGCCCGTGGGACCCAGTACTTC. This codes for CASSTPSGRARGTQYF.

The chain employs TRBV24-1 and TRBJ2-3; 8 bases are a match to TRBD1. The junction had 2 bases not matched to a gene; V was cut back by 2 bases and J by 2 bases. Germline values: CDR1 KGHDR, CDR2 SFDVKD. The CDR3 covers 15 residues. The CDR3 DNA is TGTGCCACCAGTGATTGGACAGGGCACACAGATACGCAGTATTTT. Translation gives CATSDWTGHTDTQYF.

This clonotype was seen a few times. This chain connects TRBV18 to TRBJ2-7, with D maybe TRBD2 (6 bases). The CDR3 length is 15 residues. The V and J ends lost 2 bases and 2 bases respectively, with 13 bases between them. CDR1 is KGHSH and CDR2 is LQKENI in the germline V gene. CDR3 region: CASSPGSREAYEQYF. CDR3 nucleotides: TGTGCCAGCTCACCAGGGTCCAGGGAGGCCTACGAGCAGTACTTC.

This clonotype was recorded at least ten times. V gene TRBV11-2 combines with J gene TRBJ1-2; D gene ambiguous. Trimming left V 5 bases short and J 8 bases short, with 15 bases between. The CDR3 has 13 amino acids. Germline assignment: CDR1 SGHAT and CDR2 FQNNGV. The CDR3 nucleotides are TGTGCCAGCAGCCAAGGCCTACTCTACGGCTACACCTTC. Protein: CASSQGLLYGYTF.

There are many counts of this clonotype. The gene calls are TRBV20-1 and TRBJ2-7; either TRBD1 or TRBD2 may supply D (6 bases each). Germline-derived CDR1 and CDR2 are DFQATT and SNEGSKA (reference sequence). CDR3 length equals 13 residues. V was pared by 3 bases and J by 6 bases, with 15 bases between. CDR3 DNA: TGCAGTGCTAGTCGTGGGGGGCTAAGCGAGCAGTACTTC. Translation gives CSASRGGLSEQYF.

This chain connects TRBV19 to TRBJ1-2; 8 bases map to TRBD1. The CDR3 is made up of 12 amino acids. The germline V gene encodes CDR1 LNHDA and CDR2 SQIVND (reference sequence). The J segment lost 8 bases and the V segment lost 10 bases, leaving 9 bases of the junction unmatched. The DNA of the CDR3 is TGTGCCACTACCCAGGGGGCGCGAGGCTACACCTTC. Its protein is CATTQGARGYTF.

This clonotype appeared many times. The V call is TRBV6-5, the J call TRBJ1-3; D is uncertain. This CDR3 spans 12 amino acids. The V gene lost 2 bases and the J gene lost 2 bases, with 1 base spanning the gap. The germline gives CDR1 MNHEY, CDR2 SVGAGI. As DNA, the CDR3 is TGTGCCAGCAGTTACGCTGGAAACACCATATATTTT. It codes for CASSYAGNTIYF.

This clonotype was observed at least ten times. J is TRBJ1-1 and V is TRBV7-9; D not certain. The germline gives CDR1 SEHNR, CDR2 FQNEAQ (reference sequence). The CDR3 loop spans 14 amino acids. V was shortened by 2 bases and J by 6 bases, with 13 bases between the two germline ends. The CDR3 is CASSLMGLWAEAFF. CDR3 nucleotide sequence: TGTGCCAGCAGCTTAATGGGTCTCTGGGCTGAAGCTTTCTTT.